The clone carrying this TCR beta chain was detected a few times. Its antigen is unknown. The CDR3 totals 14 residues. The germline V gene has CDR1 SNHLY and CDR2 FYNNEI. Trimming stripped 4 bases from V and 4 bases from J, with 11 bases between. These data originate in a study of T-cell reconstitution after alpha-beta-depleted transplantation in children. Points from the study as a whole: It was surviving recipient T cells and thymic progenitors that gave some patients high TCRbeta diversity at day 60. Several hundred graft clones that had expanded were reportedly the source of alpha-beta T cells about two months after transplant. Hyperexpanded clones declined; after one year, newly produced T cells mostly supplied diversity.

A library of TCRbeta sequences, prepared with unique molecular identifiers, was generated. TCRdb independently ran MiXCR on the PCR reads; one entry per CDR3 protein. Here the sample spans approximately 82,000 distinct CDR3 sequences, around a sixth being singletons. This sequence joins TRBV2 and TRBJ2-1; the D gene is possibly TRBD2 (6 bases). Specimen: PBMCs, mostly from graft donor cells, collected 360 days after TCRalphabeta/CD19-depleted stem cell transplant. The TCR was taken from a male patient between 2 and 10 years old who had a stem cell transplant for acute lymphoblastic leukemia, so the T cells may come from the graft donor. CDR3 loop: CASSGGLRYNEQFF. The CDR3 coding sequence is TGTGCCAGCAGTGGGGGACTCCGGTACAATGAGCAGTTCTTC.